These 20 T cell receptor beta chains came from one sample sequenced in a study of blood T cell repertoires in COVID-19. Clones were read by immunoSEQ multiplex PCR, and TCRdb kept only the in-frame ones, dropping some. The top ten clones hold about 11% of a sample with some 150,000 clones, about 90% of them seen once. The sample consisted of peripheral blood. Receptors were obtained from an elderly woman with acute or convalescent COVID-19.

Here the CDR3 reads CASSPWGTSSPYYEQYF. CDR3 nucleotides: TGCGCCAGCAGCCCTTGGGGGACTTCCTCTCCCTACTACGAGCAGTACTTC. The chain carries TRBV4-1 and TRBJ2-7; a weak D match, TRBD2 (6 bases). The ends were cut back, 4 bases at V and 3 bases at J, with 22 bases in the middle. CDR3 length: 17 residues. Germline loops: CDR1 MGHRA, CDR2 YSYEKL.

CDR3 sequence (DNA): TGTGCCAGCAGCCAGCTAGCGAATGAGCAGTTCTTC. Its translation: CASSQLANEQFF. The chain links TRBV11-2 to TRBJ2-1, with D maybe TRBD2 (6 bases). Germline CDR1 reads SGHAT; CDR2 reads FQNNGV. V lost 5 bases to trimming and J lost 7 bases, with 9 bases between them. This CDR3 contains 12 residues.

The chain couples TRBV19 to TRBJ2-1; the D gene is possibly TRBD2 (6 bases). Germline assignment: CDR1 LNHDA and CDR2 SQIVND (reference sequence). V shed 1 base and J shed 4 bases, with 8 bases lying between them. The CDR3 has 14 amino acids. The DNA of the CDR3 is TGTGCCAGTAGTATAGGGAGGGCTTACAATGAGCAGTTCTTC. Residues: CASSIGRAYNEQFF. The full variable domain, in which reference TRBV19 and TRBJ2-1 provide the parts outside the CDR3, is DGGITQSPKYLFRKEGQNVTLSCEQNLNHDAMYWYRQDPGQGLRLIYYSQIVNDFQKGDIAEGYSVSREKKESFPLTVTSAQKNPTAFYLCASSIGRAYNEQFFGPGTRLTVL.

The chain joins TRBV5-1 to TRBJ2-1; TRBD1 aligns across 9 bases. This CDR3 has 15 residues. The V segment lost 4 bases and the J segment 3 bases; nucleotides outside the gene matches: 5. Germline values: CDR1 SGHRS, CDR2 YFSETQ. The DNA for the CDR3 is TGCGCCAGCAGCATTCGGGACAGGGTCTACAATGAGCAGTTCTTC. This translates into CASSIRDRVYNEQFF.

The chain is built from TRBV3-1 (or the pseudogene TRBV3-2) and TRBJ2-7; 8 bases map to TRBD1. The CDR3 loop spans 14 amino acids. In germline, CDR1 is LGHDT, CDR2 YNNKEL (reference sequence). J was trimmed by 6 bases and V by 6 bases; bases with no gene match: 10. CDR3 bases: TGTGCCAGCAGATCGACAGGGGTCTGGGGCGAGCAGTACTTC. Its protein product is CASRSTGVWGEQYF.

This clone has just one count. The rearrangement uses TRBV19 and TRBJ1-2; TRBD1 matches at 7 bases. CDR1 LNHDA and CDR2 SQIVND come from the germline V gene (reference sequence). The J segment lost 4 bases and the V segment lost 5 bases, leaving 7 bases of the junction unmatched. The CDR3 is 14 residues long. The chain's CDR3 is CASSRGQVVYGYTF. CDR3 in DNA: TGTGCCAGTAGTCGAGGACAGGTCGTCTATGGCTACACCTTC.

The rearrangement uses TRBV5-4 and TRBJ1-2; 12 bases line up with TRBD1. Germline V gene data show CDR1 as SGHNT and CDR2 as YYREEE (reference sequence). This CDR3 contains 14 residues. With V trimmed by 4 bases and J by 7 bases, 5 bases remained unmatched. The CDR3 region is CASSTGQGASGYTF. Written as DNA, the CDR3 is TGTGCCAGCAGCACGGGACAGGGGGCAAGTGGCTACACCTTC.

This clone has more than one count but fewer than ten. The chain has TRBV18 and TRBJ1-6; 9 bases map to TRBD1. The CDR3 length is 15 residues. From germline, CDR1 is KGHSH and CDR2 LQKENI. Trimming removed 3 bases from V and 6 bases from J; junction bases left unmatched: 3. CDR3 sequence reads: CASSPGTGSNSPLHF. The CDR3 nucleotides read TGTGCCAGCTCACCCGGGACAGGGAGTAATTCACCCCTCCACTTT. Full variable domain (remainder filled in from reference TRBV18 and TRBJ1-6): NAGVMQNPRHLVRRRGQEARLRCSPMKGHSHVYWYRQLPEEGLKFMVYLQKENIIDESGMPKERFSAEFPKEGPSILRIQQVVRGDSAAYFCASSPGTGSNSPLHFGNGTRLTVT.

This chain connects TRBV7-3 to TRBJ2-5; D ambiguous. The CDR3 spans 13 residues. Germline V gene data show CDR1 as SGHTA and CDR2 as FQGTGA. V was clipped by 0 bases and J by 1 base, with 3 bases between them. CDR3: CASSLTFQETQYF. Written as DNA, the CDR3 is TGTGCCAGCAGCTTAACCTTCCAAGAGACCCAGTACTTC. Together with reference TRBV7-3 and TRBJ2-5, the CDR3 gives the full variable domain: GAGVSQTPSNKVTEKGKYVELRCDPISGHTALYWYRQSLGQGPEFLIYFQGTGAADDSGLPNDRFFAVRPEGSVSTLKIQRTERGDSAVYLCASSLTFQETQYFGPGTRLLVL.

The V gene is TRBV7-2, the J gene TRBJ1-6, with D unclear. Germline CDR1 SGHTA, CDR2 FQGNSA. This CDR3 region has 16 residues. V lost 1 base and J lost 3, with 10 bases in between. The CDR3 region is CASSLGGNYYNSPLHF. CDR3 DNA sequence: TGTGCCAGCAGCTTAGGCGGAAATTACTATAATTCACCCCTCCACTTT.

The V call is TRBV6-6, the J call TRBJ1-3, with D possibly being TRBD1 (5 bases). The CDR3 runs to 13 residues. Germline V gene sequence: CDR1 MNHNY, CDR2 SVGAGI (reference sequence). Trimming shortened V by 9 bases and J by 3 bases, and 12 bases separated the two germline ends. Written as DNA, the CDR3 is TGTGCCAGTCGCGGGGGGGGTGGAAACACCATATATTTT. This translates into CASRGGGGNTIYF.

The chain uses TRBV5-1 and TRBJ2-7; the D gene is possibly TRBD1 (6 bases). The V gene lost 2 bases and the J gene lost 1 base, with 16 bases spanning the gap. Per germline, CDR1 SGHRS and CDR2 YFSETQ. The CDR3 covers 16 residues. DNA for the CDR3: TGCGCCAGCAGCTTTGGGGGAACAGGGTCTTCCTACGAGCAGTACTTC. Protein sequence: CASSFGGTGSSYEQYF.

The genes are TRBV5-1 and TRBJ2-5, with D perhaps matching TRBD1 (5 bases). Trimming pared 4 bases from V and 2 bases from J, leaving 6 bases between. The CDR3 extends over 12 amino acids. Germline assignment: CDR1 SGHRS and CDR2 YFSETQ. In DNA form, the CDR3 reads TGCGCCAGCAGCCGACAGCAAGAGACCCAGTACTTC. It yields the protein CASSRQQETQYF.

The CDR3 DNA is TGTGCCAGCTCACCCCCGGGAGGGCTAGATGGTGGCTACACCTTC. Protein sequence: CASSPPGGLDGGYTF. The chain is built from TRBV18 and TRBJ1-2; D is undetermined. Trimming cost V 3 bases and J 7 bases, with 18 bases left between them. CDR1 and CDR2 from the germline V gene are KGHSH and LQKENI. The CDR3 is 15 residues long.

CDR3 amino acids: CAWSVRVMGQFF. CDR3 DNA: TGTGCCTGGAGTGTACGGGTCATGGGGCAGTTCTTC. The rearrangement uses TRBV30 and TRBJ2-1; D is ambiguous. Germline CDR1 and CDR2: GTSNPN and SVGIG (reference sequence). V gave up 0 bases and J gave up 12 bases, with 12 bases separating them. CDR3 size: 12 residues.

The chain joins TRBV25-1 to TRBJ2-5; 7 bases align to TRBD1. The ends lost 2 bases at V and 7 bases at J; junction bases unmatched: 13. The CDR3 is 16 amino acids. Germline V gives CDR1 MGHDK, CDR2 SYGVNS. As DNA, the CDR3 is TGTGCCAGCAGTGAAGAAATAGGGGGCAGCGCGGGGACCCAGTACTTC. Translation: CASSEEIGGSAGTQYF.

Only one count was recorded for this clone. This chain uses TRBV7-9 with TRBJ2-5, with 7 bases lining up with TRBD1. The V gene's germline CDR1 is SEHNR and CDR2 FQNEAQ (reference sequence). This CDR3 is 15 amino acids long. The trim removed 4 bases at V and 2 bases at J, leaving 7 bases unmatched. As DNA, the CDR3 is TGTGCCAGCAGCTCGGGACAGCTGTCTCAAGAGACCCAGTACTTC. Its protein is CASSSGQLSQETQYF.

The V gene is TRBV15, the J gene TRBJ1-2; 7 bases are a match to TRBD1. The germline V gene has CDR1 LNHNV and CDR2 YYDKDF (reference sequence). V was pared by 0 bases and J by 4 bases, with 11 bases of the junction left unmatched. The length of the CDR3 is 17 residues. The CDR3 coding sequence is TGTGCCACCAGCAGAGATTTCAAGACAGGGAACTCCTATGGCTACACCTTC. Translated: CATSRDFKTGNSYGYTF.

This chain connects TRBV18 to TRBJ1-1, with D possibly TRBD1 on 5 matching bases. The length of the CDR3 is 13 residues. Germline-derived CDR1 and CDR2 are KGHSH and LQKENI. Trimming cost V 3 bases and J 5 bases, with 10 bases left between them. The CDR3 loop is CASSPLQGTEAFF. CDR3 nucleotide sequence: TGTGCCAGCTCACCTCTTCAGGGAACTGAAGCTTTCTTT. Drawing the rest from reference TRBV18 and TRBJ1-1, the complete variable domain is NAGVMQNPRHLVRRRGQEARLRCSPMKGHSHVYWYRQLPEEGLKFMVYLQKENIIDESGMPKERFSAEFPKEGPSILRIQQVVRGDSAAYFCASSPLQGTEAFFGQGTRLTVV.

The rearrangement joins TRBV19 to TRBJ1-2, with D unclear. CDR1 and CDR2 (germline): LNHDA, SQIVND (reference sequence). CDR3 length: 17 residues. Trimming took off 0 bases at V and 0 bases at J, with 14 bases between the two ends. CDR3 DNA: TGTGCCAGTAGTATAGAAGGCGGTCGGAGAACTAACTATGGCTACACCTTC. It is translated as CASSIEGGRRTNYGYTF.